This note documents a single TCR beta chain sequence. With 7 bases clipped from V and 3 bases from J, the junction kept 11 bases outside the gene matches. The CDR3 extends over 16 amino acids. CDR1 is SGHTA, CDR2 FQGNSA, per germline. Clones were sequenced by immunoSEQ multiplex PCR, and TCRdb holds only the in-frame ones, with some missing. The repertoire has over 150,000 clones, 88% of them found once; the top ten carry roughly 19%. These data come from a study of blood T cell repertoires in COVID-19. This chain joins TRBV7-2 and TRBJ2-3; 9 bases map to TRBD2. The receptor was derived from a man in his fifties with COVID-19, enrolled during active disease. Sequencing was done on a sample of peripheral blood. CDR3 nucleotides: TGTGCCAGCACCCCCTGGGCGGGGGGGCCGACAGATACGCAGTATTTT. The encoded protein is CASTPWAGGPTDTQYF.